This TCR beta chain was documented in a study of T cell responses to AZD1222 COVID-19 vaccine. TCRdb's table, derived via immunoSEQ multiplex PCR, lists solely in-frame clones and lacks some. The profile covers about 160,000 clones, with 75% to 95% appearing a single time and 3.2% taken by the ten largest. Trimming at V came to 8 bases and at J to 1 base, leaving 16 bases not matched to a gene. This CDR3 is built from 19 residues. Germline CDR1 and CDR2: SNHLY and FYNNEI. The chain couples TRBV2 to TRBJ2-6; 8 bases agree with TRBD1. The clonotype originates from an adult who received the AZD1222 COVID-19 vaccine. The sequenced sample was peripheral blood, obtained 28 days after the second AZD1222 dose. For the CDR3, the DNA is TGTGCCAGCTCTAGGGCCCCGGGACAGGATCTGTCTGGGGCCAACGTCCTGACTTTC. Translated: CASSRAPGQDLSGANVLTF.